The sequence of this TCR beta chain was determined in a study of shared clonotypes between healthy human individuals. For the study at large: Three CD4 naive, three CD4 memory, two CD8 naive and one CD8 memory plate were used per donor.

Sequencing was at deep level. Across several immunoSEQ plates, the genomic DNA of each subset was split evenly. Each replicate PCR on the sorted subsets used about 0.2 ug DNA (around 31,000 T cell genomes). Libraries were prepared by immunoSEQ multiplex PCR; TCRdb keeps only in-frame clonotypes and omits some of them. The data show approximately 2,200,000 clones, 85% to 95% seen once. V was clipped by 4 bases and J by 0 bases, with 7 bases between them. Germline lookup yields CDR1 MNHEY and CDR2 SMNVEV (reference sequence). The length of the CDR3 is 13 residues. CD45RO-negative CD8 cells positively selected for CCR7 made up the naive population, which excluded terminally differentiated effector memory CD45RA+ cells. A note on this clone: Other DNA sequences from this sample encode an identical CDR3 as well.

The chain links TRBV27 to TRBJ2-7, with D possibly being TRBD1 (6 bases). The sequencing input was naive CD8+ T cells from PBMCs. The sequence was collected from a man aged 18 to 30 in good health. Some clones in this sample may be carry-over from other donors' samples. CDR3 nucleotide sequence: TGTGCCAGCAGTTGGGGGCCCTCCTACGAGCAGTACTTC. Translated: CASSWGPSYEQYF.